This T cell receptor beta chain was identified in a study of CD8 T cells in Susac syndrome. Reverse transcription of about 0.45 to 1 ug RNA was performed with random hexamers. One entry per CDR3 protein, called by TCRdb with MiXCR from the immunoSEQ multiplex PCR reads. The profile shows fewer than 35,000 distinct CDR3 sequences, 85% to 95% of them singletons. Germline loops: CDR1 SEHNR, CDR2 FQNEAQ (reference sequence). CDR3 length: 13 amino acids. V lost 1 base and J 5 bases, leaving 9 bases between the germline ends. The TCR sequence derives from a human donor in good health. This chain uses TRBV7-9 with TRBJ2-7; no firm D call. Sequencing input: CD8+ T cells from PBMCs. Written as DNA, the CDR3 is TGTGCCAGCAGCTTAGGCAGTTACAACGAGCAGTACTTC. It encodes CASSLGSYNEQYF.